These 18 T cell receptor beta chains were sequenced from one sample in a study of blood T cell repertoires in COVID-19. The protocol was immunoSEQ multiplex PCR, while the TCRdb copy is restricted to in-frame clones and leaves out a portion. The sample yields a few hundred thousand clones, 85% seen once. Sequencing was performed on peripheral blood. Every receptor here comes from a woman between 50 and 59 years old with active or convalescent COVID-19.

The V call is TRBV7-9, the J call TRBJ1-2; D possibly corresponds to TRBD1 (6 bases). Germline CDR1 SEHNR, CDR2 FQNEAQ (reference sequence). This CDR3 comprises 15 residues. The V end was cut by 1 base, the J end by 6 bases, with 15 bases between. CDR3 in amino acids: CASSLDGGLLDGYTF. The CDR3 bases are TGTGCCAGCAGCTTAGACGGGGGGCTACTTGATGGCTACACCTTC. Combining the CDR3 with reference TRBV7-9 and TRBJ1-2 gives the whole variable domain DTGVSQNPRHKITKRGQNVTFRCDPISEHNRLYWYRQTLGQGPEFLTYFQNEAQLEKSRLLSDRFSAERPKGSFSTLEIQRTEQGDSAMYLCASSLDGGLLDGYTFGSGTRLTVV.

V gene TRBV5-1 combines with J gene TRBJ2-2; D not certain. V lost 2 bases and J lost 6, with 5 bases in between. Germline V gene data show CDR1 as SGHRS and CDR2 as YFSETQ. CDR3 length: 12 residues. CDR3 sequence reads: CASSLISGELFF. The CDR3 region has the DNA TGCGCCAGCAGCTTAATATCCGGGGAGCTGTTTTTT.

V gene TRBV12-3 or TRBV12-4 combines with J gene TRBJ2-7; no reliable D call. Trimming pared 0 bases from V and 0 bases from J, leaving 3 bases between. The CDR3 sequence is 13 residues long. The CDR3 sequence is CASSLANSYEQYF. The CDR3 nucleotides are TGTGCCAGCAGTTTAGCCAACTCCTACGAGCAGTACTTC.

The V and J genes are TRBV11-2 and TRBJ1-2; D unresolved. The CDR3 is 16 residues long. Germline V gives CDR1 SGHAT, CDR2 FQNNGV. V was shortened by 0 bases and J by 0 bases, with 11 bases between the two germline ends. In DNA, the CDR3 is TGTGCCAGCAGCTTAGATCGGGTAGCAGCTAACTATGGCTACACCTTC. Protein product: CASSLDRVAANYGYTF.

The V gene is TRBV10-1, the J gene TRBJ2-2; 8 bases map to TRBD2. This CDR3 region has 13 residues. Germline V lookup: CDR1 WNHNN, CDR2 SYGVQD (reference sequence). V dropped 3 bases and J dropped 7; count of bases not matched to a gene: 1. The CDR3 DNA sequence: TGCGCCAGCAGTGACGGGAGGGACGGGGAGCTGTTTTTT. Translation: CASSDGRDGELFF.

This clone was picked up a small number of times. The chain links TRBV5-1 to TRBJ1-4, with D perhaps TRBD1 (5 bases). The CDR3 contains 16 residues. Trimming pared 0 bases from V and 5 bases from J, leaving 14 bases between. Per the germline V gene, CDR1 is SGHRS and CDR2 is YFSETQ. The CDR3 bases are TGCGCCAGCAGCTTGGAAGGGGTAACCCCCAATGAAAAACTGTTTTTT. This encodes CASSLEGVTPNEKLFF.

Details on this clone: Other DNA sequences in this sample translate to the same CDR3. The V call is TRBV19, the J call TRBJ1-1; no clear D gene. Trimming left V 0 bases short and J 2 bases short, with 7 bases between. This CDR3 is 14 amino acids long. CDR1 is LNHDA, CDR2 SQIVND, per germline (reference sequence). The CDR3 DNA reads TGTGCCAGTAGTATAGATGCAGTTAACACTGAAGCTTTCTTT. Translating gives CASSIDAVNTEAFF.

Points on this clone: Compared with germline, one end of the junction differs, possibly owing to a read error. The sample holds other DNA sequences that translate to the same CDR3. The CDR3 coding sequence is TGTGCCAGCAGTTTGGGGGGGGCTACAGGGCGCCTCTCCTATGAGCAGTACTTC. Protein: CASSLGGATGRLSYEQYF. This chain connects TRBV28 to TRBJ2-7; the D gene is possibly TRBD2 (7 bases). This CDR3 comprises 18 residues. Per the germline V gene, CDR1 is MDHEN and CDR2 is SYDVKM.

This chain uses TRBV28 with TRBJ1-2; 10 bases agree with TRBD1. V was clipped by 5 bases and J by 6 bases; unmatched bases: 6. The CDR3 consists of 14 residues. Germline CDR1 reads MDHEN; CDR2 reads SYDVKM. The DNA for the CDR3 is TGTGCCAGCAGTCGACAGGGGGCAGCGAATGGCTACACCTTC. It is translated as CASSRQGAANGYTF.

V and J are TRBV5-4 and TRBJ2-2; 13 positions match TRBD2. This CDR3 region has 18 residues. V dropped 4 bases and J dropped 4; count of bases not matched to a gene: 10. The V gene's germline CDR1 is SGHNT and CDR2 YYREEE (reference sequence). The CDR3 reads CASSPPGLAGRGTGELFF. CDR3 bases: TGTGCCAGCAGCCCTCCGGGACTAGCGGGAAGGGGCACCGGGGAGCTGTTTTTT.

This chain joins TRBV5-4 and TRBJ1-2; D is perhaps TRBD1 (5 bases). The V end was cut by 1 base, the J end by 8 bases, with 12 bases between. Germline CDR1 reads SGHNT; CDR2 reads YYREEE (reference sequence). The CDR3 spans 13 residues. This CDR3 is CASSLKGAMGYTF. The CDR3 DNA sequence: TGTGCCAGCAGCTTGAAAGGGGCGATGGGCTACACCTTC.

The J gene is TRBJ2-1, the V gene TRBV27; TRBD2 agrees at 10 bases. The CDR3 runs 14 residues. Germline-derived CDR1 and CDR2 are MNHEY and SMNVEV (reference sequence). V trimming: 5 bases; J trimming: 5 bases; junction bases outside the gene matches: 3. The CDR3 reads CASSEAGGNNEQFF. The CDR3, as DNA: TGTGCCAGCAGTGAAGCGGGAGGGAACAATGAGCAGTTCTTC.

J is TRBJ2-1 and V is TRBV10-1; 8 nucleotides align to TRBD1. Trimming removed 8 bases from V and 5 bases from J; junction bases left unmatched: 5. CDR3 size: 13 residues. Germline V gene lookup returns CDR1 WNHNN and CDR2 SYGVQD (reference sequence). The CDR3 spells CASRGTGDNEQFF. For the CDR3, the DNA is TGCGCCAGCCGTGGGACAGGCGACAATGAGCAGTTCTTC.

This clone was recorded a few times. The rearrangement joins TRBV5-1 to TRBJ1-2; 9 positions match TRBD1. Unmatched junction bases numbered 7, after V lost 5 bases and J lost 2 bases. This CDR3 is built from 15 residues. Germline V gene sequence: CDR1 SGHRS, CDR2 YFSETQ. CDR3 amino acids: CASRSGTGWNYGYTF. The CDR3 DNA follows: TGCGCCAGCAGGTCCGGGACAGGGTGGAACTATGGCTACACCTTC.

The chain employs TRBV13 and TRBJ2-7; 10 nucleotides line up with TRBD2. The CDR3 is made up of 16 amino acids. Per germline, CDR1 PRHDT and CDR2 FYEKMQ (reference sequence). V gave up 5 bases and J gave up 2 bases; unmatched junction bases: 9. CDR3 loop: CASSAVEREGAYEQYF. The CDR3 nucleotides read TGTGCCAGCAGCGCAGTAGAGCGGGAGGGCGCCTACGAGCAGTACTTC.

This clone occurred a few times. The V gene is TRBV9, the J gene TRBJ1-1; TRBD1 agrees at 7 bases. Germline CDR1 and CDR2: SGDLS and YYNGEE. Trimming took 3 bases from V and 1 from J; bases not matched to a gene: 6. The CDR3 is made up of 15 amino acids. CDR3 amino acids: CASSATGAGNTEAFF. The DNA for the CDR3 is TGTGCCAGCAGCGCCACAGGGGCGGGGAACACTGAAGCTTTCTTT. The variable domain in full, completed from reference TRBV9 and TRBJ1-1, reads DSGVTQTPKHLITATGQRVTLRCSPRSGDLSVYWYQQSLDQGLQFLIQYYNGEERAKGNILERFSAQQFPDLHSELNLSSLELGDSALYFCASSATGAGNTEAFFGQGTRLTVV.

The J gene is TRBJ1-2, the V gene TRBV28, with 9 bases identical to TRBD1. The CDR3 is 16 residues long. The V gene's germline CDR1 is MDHEN and CDR2 SYDVKM. The junction had 6 bases not matched to a gene; V was cut back by 3 bases and J by 1 base. CDR3 sequence (DNA): TGTGCCAGCAGTTTTGCGGGGACAGGGCTTAACTATGGCTACACCTTC. It is translated as CASSFAGTGLNYGYTF.

The chain joins TRBV4-1 to TRBJ1-1; the D is unclear. This CDR3 is built from 17 residues. The germline V gene has CDR1 MGHRA and CDR2 YSYEKL. V was shortened by 0 bases and J by 4 bases, with 18 bases between the two germline ends. CDR3 sequence reads: CASSQDPESTGFTEAFF. CDR3 nucleotide sequence: TGCGCCAGCAGCCAAGATCCAGAGTCTACGGGATTCACTGAAGCTTTCTTT.